This entry is about one T cell receptor beta chain. Antigen unknown. The data were taken from a study of cytomegalovirus exposure and HLA in healthy donors. Study results and caveats: Presence/absence analyses treated sequencing depth as roughly uniform across donors. Among donors in an Asian-associated ancestry cluster, a later analysis reportedly found fewer N-insertions than the approximately 670-donor mean.

Trimming took off 4 bases at V and 2 bases at J, with 9 bases between the two ends. There are 13 residues in the CDR3. Per the germline V gene, CDR1 is MNHEY and CDR2 is SMNVEV (reference sequence). Use of 60 Vbeta and 13 Jbeta primers characterized the PCR. Original processing methods: In a later analysis, of roughly 83 million unique beta chains, about 11 million appeared in at least two donors. Method: immunoSEQ multiplex PCR; TCRdb's copy keeps in-frame clones and lacks some. That table is the source of V, J and clone size, and D and trimming were worked out from the DNA. The sample has under 200,000 clones, 84% seen once; the top ten hold around 0.96%.

The rearrangement uses TRBV27 and TRBJ2-7; unclear D gene. The source material was PBMCs. This receptor was identified in a man younger than 45 in good health and CMV-seronegative. The CDR3: CASSWAGAYEQYF. The CDR3 bases are TGTGCCAGCAGTTGGGCAGGTGCCTACGAGCAGTACTTC.